This T cell receptor (beta chain) was identified in a study of T cells in Graves' hyperthyroidism and ophthalmopathy (dated by TCRdb to the late 2010s). About the investigation overall: Peripheral blood samples were taken at initial diagnosis, before any treatment was given. To identify TCR V-J signatures that set the groups apart, the researchers used a discovery cohort of more than 95 patients, made up of 40 to 45 with Graves' ophthalmopathy and about 59 with stable Graves' hyperthyroidism. An independent validation cohort of under 20 hyperthyroidism patients and approximately 15 patients who later progressed to ophthalmopathy tested prospective prediction of ophthalmopathy. The 100 or so discovery patients were divided at random into training and test sets in a 7:3 ratio. In addition, the study compared T-cell repertoires in thyroid tissue and in blood from five to seven Graves' hyperthyroidism patients. After sampling, hyperthyroidism patients received methimazole starting at 30 mg daily, and ophthalmopathy patients received high-dose intravenous methylprednisolone. According to the paper, TCR Vbeta CDR3 sequencing was carried out on some 130 peripheral blood samples, which came from 40 to 45 ophthalmopathy, around 75 hyperthyroidism and roughly 17 progressor patients.

A patient counted as having stable Graves' hyperthyroidism if no progression to ophthalmopathy occurred over 18 months of follow-up. Hyperthyroidism patients were newly diagnosed, with disease duration under 2 months, and aged 18 to 65 years. Any patient with an uncontrolled infection, another autoimmune disease, pregnancy or lactation was excluded. Diagnoses were established on the basis of clinical symptoms, serum thyroxine and TRAb, thyroid ultrasound, and orbital computed tomography. PBMCs were isolated from about 9.2 ml of fresh peripheral blood by Ficoll-Paque density gradient centrifugation. Total RNA was extracted with Trizol reagent, and quality was checked on an Agilent 2100 Bioanalyzer. This clonotype was observed at least ten times. No cognate antigen has been identified for it. No clone much larger than this one lies a single base away; base qualities are absent. Broader findings and caveats from the paper: No statistical method was used to fix the sample size in advance, and group allocation was not hidden from the investigators. Most expanded thyroid clonotypes (frequency above 0.001) were also detected in blood, suggesting blood repertoires may reflect thyroid immune responses. A 13 V-J signature model separated ophthalmopathy from stable hyperthyroidism, with about 90% sensitivity and 81% to 83% specificity in cross-validation and 80%/75% in testing. In validation, the model predicted progression to ophthalmopathy a median of roughly 6.2 months before onset, with approximately 70% sensitivity and 72.22% specificity.

TCR beta CDR3 regions were amplified from RNA transcripts. A first-round RT-PCR of the TCR CDR3 used the HTBI primer set with the Qiagen OneStep RT-PCR kit. The libraries were constructed in a second round of multiplex PCR and then size-selected and purified. Paired-end sequencing of the libraries was performed with 100 bp reads on an Illumina HiSeq2000. The original methods were these. SOAPnuke was used to process the raw data, removing reads that contained adapters or uncalled bases, had a mean Phred below 15, or lacked an exact match to the constant primer or identifier. COPE v1.2.5 was used to merge high-quality paired reads, and clonotypes were defined as unique nucleotide sequences. MiTCR v1.1 was used to align the clonotypes against IMGT TRBV, TRBD and TRBJ reference segments. Analysis was restricted to V-J combinations with a frequency above 0.0001, which covered roughly 99% of repertoires. A TCS score was defined as the ratio of F50 (clonal expansion) to E x V (chaos), with BLOSUM62-based TCRdist applied between CDR3 peptides within each V-J. Welch's t-statistics and random forest reduced fewer than 600 V-J features to under 15, which were used in a naive Bayes classifier (R e1071). TCRdb reworked the public reads: Q25 trimming with fastp, MiXCR clone assembly, productive beta chains retained. Entries are consolidated by CDR3 protein sequence, retaining the most common genes and DNA. It is TCRdb's table, rather than the study itself, that gives the V and J calls and clone size. The sample includes around 350,000 distinct CDR3 sequences, with about 18% observed a single time. Roughly 3.5% of the sample comes from the top ten.

V is clipped by 0 bases and J by 4 bases, and the sequence between their germline boundaries is 16 bases long. Per the germline V gene (reference sequence), DFQATT is the CDR1 and SNEGSKA is the CDR2. From cysteine to phenylalanine, the CDR3 is 16 amino acids long. This entry keeps only the CDR3 DNA: 48 bases, framed from base 1. The sequence links TRBV20-1 to TRBJ1-5, with no confidently assigned D gene. The sample consisted of blood. The sequence derives from a woman aged 18-35 years with Graves' hyperthyroidism. The encoded CDR3 is CSARDLGFGDNQPQHF. In nucleotide form, the sequence is TGCAGTGCTAGAGATCTGGGGTTCGGGGATAATCAGCCCCAGCATTTT.